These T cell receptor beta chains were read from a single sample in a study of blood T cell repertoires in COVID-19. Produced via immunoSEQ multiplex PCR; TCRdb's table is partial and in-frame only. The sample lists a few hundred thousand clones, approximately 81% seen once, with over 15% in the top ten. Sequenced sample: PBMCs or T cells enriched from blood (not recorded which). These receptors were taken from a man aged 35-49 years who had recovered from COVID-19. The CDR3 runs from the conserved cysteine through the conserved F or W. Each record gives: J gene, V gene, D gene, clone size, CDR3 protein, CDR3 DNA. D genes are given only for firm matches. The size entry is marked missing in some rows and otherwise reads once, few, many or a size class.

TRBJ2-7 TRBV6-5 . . CASSYSQGLREQYF TGTGCCAGCAGTTACTCTCAGGGTCTGAGGGAGCAGTACTTC
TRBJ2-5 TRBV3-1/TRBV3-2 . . CASSQGTVQETQYF TGTGCCAGCAGCCAAGGGACAGTACAAGAGACCCAGTACTTC
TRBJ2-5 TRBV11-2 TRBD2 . CASSLELAEIKETQYF TGTGCCAGCAGCTTAGAACTAGCGGAGATAAAAGAGACCCAGTACTTC
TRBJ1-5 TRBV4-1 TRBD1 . CASSMSGGTGDQPQHF TGCGCCAGCAGCATGTCCGGCGGGACAGGGGATCAGCCCCAGCATTTT
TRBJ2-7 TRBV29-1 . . CSVKGTSSYEQYF TGCAGCGTAAAGGGCACTAGCTCCTACGAGCAGTACTTC
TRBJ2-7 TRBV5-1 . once CASSPQGDSGRIEQYF TGCGCCAGCAGCCCCCAGGGGGACTCCGGCAGGATCGAGCAGTACTTC
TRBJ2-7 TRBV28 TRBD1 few CASNRQGPSYEQYF TGTGCCAGCAATCGACAGGGGCCCTCCTACGAGCAGTACTTC
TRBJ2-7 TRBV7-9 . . CASSLRQTYEQYF TGTGCCAGCAGCTTACGACAGACCTACGAGCAGTACTTC
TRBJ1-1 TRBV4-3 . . CASSQEGAQADEAFF TGCGCCAGCAGCCAAGAGGGGGCGCAGGCTGATGAAGCTTTCTTT
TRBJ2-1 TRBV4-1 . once CASSPVGGADEQFF TGCGCCAGCAGCCCGGTTGGGGGGGCGGATGAGCAGTTCTTC
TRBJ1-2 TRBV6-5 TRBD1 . CASSWGQPVDYGYTF TGTGCCAGCAGTTGGGGACAGCCAGTCGACTATGGCTACACCTTC
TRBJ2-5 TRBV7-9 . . CASSLALRESQQETQYF TGTGCCAGCAGCTTAGCGCTCCGGGAGAGCCAACAAGAGACCCAGTACTTC
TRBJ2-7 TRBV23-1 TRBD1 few CASSQSKGRTGGAFRGAYEQYF TGCGCCAGCAGTCAAAGTAAGGGTAGGACAGGGGGCGCATTCCGTGGTGCCTACGAGCAGTACTTC
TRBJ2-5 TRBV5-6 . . CASSPPGLPVTQYF TGTGCCAGCAGCCCTCCAGGGTTACCAGTGACCCAGTACTTC
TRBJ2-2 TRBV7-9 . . CASRPQGSTGELFF TGTGCCAGCAGACCACAGGGAAGCACCGGGGAGCTGTTTTTT
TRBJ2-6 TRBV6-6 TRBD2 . CASTTSGRSGANVLTF TGTGCCAGCACGACTAGCGGGAGGTCTGGGGCCAACGTCCTGACTTTC
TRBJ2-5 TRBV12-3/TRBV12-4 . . CASSLATETQYF TGTGCCAGCAGTTTGGCCACAGAGACCCAGTACTTC
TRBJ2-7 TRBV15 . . CATSRDRVANKLSQQYF TGTGCCACCAGCAGAGATCGGGTAGCTAATAAACTAAGCCAGCAGTACTTC
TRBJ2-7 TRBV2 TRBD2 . CASSISSGGYEQYF TGTGCCAGCAGTATTTCTAGCGGGGGCTACGAGCAGTACTTC
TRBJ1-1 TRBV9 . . CASTSGRRGSEAFF TGTGCCAGCACTTCAGGACGTAGGGGATCTGAAGCTTTCTTT
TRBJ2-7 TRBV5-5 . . CASSLGTHSYEQYF TGTGCCAGCAGCTTGGGAACACACTCCTACGAGCAGTACTTC
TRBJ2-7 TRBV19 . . CASSEGATYEQYF TGTGCCAGTAGCGAGGGAGCTACCTACGAGCAGTACTTC
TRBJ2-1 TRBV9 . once CASSPRASNEQFF TGTGCCAGCAGCCCCAGGGCCTCCAATGAGCAGTTCTTC
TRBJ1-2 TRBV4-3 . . CASSPFQTNYGYTF TGCGCCAGCAGCCCCTTTCAGACTAACTATGGCTACACCTTC
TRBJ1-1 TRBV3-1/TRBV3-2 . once CASSRGRGTEAFF TGTGCCAGCAGCCGGGGAAGGGGCACTGAAGCTTTCTTT